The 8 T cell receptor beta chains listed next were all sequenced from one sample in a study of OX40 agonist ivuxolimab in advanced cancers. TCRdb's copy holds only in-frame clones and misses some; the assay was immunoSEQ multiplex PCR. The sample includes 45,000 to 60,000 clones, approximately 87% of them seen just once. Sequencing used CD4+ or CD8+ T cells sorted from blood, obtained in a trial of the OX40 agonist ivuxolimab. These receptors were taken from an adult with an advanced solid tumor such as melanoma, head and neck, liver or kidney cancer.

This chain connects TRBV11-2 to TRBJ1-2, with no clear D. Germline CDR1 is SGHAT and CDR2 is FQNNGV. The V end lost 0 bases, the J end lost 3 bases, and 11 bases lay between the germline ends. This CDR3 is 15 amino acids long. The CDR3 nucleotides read TGTGCCAGCAGCTTAGAACGGACGTCCCACTATGGCTACACCTTC. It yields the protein CASSLERTSHYGYTF. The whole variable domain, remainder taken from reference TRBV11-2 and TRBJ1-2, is EAGVAQSPRYKIIEKRQSVAFWCNPISGHATLYWYQQILGQGPKLLIQFQNNGVVDDSQLPKDRFSAERLKGVDSTLKIQPAKLEDSAVYLCASSLERTSHYGYTFGSGTRLTVV.

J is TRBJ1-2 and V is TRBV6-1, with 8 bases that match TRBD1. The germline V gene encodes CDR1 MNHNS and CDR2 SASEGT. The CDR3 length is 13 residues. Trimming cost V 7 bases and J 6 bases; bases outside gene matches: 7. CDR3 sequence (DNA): TGTGCCAGCACCTCGACAGGGGAAAATGGCTACACCTTC. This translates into CASTSTGENGYTF.

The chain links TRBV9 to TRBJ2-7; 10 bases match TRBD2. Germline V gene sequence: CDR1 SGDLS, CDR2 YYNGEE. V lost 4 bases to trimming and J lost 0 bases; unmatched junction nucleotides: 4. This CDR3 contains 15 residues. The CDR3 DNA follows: TGTGCCAGCAGCCAAGGACTAGCGGCCTCCTACGAGCAGTACTTC. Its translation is CASSQGLAASYEQYF.

The CDR3 spells CASSAGLAGGTDTQYF. CDR3 sequence (DNA): TGTGCCAGCAGCGCGGGACTAGCGGGGGGCACAGATACGCAGTATTTT. The gene calls are TRBV9 and TRBJ2-3; 14 positions match TRBD2. CDR3 size: 16 residues. In germline, CDR1 is SGDLS, CDR2 YYNGEE. V lost 3 bases and J lost 1; bases outside the gene matches: 1.

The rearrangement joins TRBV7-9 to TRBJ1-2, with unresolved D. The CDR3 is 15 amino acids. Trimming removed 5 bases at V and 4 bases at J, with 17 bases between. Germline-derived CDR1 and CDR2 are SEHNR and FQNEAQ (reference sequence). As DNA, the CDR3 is TGTGCCAGCAGCCATGGACCGGCGAAAGGCTATGGCTACACCTTC. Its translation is CASSHGPAKGYGYTF.

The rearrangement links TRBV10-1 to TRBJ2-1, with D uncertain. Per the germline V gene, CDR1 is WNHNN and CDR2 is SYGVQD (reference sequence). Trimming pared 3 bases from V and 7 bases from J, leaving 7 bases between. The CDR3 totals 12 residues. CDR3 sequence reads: CASSENSNEQFF. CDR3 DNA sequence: TGCGCCAGCAGTGAAAATTCGAATGAGCAGTTCTTC.

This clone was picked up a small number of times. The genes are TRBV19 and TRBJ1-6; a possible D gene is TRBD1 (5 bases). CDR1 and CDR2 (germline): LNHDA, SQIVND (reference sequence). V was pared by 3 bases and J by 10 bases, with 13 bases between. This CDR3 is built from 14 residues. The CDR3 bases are TGTGCCAGTAGTATTACCAGGGTCTCCTCACCCCTCCACTTT. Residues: CASSITRVSSPLHF.

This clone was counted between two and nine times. The CDR3 nucleotides are TGTGCCAGTAGTGGCCAGGGTACCGGGGAGCTGTTTTTT. Its protein is CASSGQGTGELFF. The rearrangement uses TRBV19 and TRBJ2-2, with D maybe TRBD1 (5 bases). Per the germline V gene, CDR1 is LNHDA and CDR2 is SQIVND (reference sequence). The CDR3 covers 13 residues. The ends were cut back, 5 bases at V and 5 bases at J, with 9 bases in the middle.